One sample yielded the 15 T cell receptor beta chains listed below, sequenced in a study of neurological immune-mediated disorders. Time point in this sample: longitudinal time-point 3. Each CDR3 protein is one row after TCRdb ran MiXCR on the 5' RACE reads. This table has about 49,000 distinct CDR3 sequences, 7% to 9% appearing once. Sequencing was performed on PBMCs. These receptors were obtained from a middle-aged woman in good health.

This clonotype has ten or more counts. The V and J genes are TRBV7-2 and TRBJ2-7, with TRBD2 matching 10 bases. There are 16 residues in the CDR3. CDR1 SGHTA and CDR2 FQGNSA come from the germline V gene. V lost 2 bases and J lost 4; bases outside the gene matches: 8. CDR3 region: CASSLYRTSGGYEQYF. The CDR3 DNA reads as TGTGCCAGCAGCTTATACCGGACTAGCGGAGGGTACGAGCAGTACTTC.

This clonotype is medium-sized (0.01 to 0.1%) by share. This chain connects TRBV4-2 to TRBJ1-1, with D maybe TRBD1 (6 bases). There are 12 residues in the CDR3. Germline V gene lookup returns CDR1 LGHNA and CDR2 YNFKEQ. V lost 7 bases and J lost 6, with 12 bases in between. The CDR3 protein is CASTLNRAEAFF. DNA for the CDR3: TGTGCCAGCACATTAAACAGGGCTGAAGCTTTCTTT.

This clonotype was picked up many times. The CDR3 loop reads CSANKQGLEQYF. Written as DNA, the CDR3 is TGCAGTGCTAACAAACAGGGACTCGAGCAGTACTTC. This chain connects TRBV20-1 to TRBJ2-7; tentatively, D is TRBD1 or TRBD2 (6 bases each). V was pared by 4 bases and J by 6 bases, with 13 bases between. Germline values: CDR1 DFQATT, CDR2 SNEGSKA (reference sequence). This CDR3 region has 12 residues.

The table lists this clonotype with many counts. V and J are TRBV3-1 and TRBJ2-2; the D gene could be TRBD1 or TRBD2 (5 bases each). This CDR3 region has 15 residues. CDR1 is LGHDT and CDR2 is YNNKEL in the germline V gene (reference sequence). V lost 2 bases, J lost 5 bases, and 12 bases lay in between. The DNA of the CDR3 is TGTGCCAGCAGCCAACAGGGAGTAGGGACCGGGGAGCTGTTTTTT. It translates to CASSQQGVGTGELFF.

The V gene is TRBV9, the J gene TRBJ1-1; D is ambiguous. CDR3 length: 13 residues. Per the germline V gene, CDR1 is SGDLS and CDR2 is YYNGEE. V was shortened by 0 bases and J by 2 bases, with 5 bases between the two germline ends. This CDR3 reads CASSVELNTEAFF. CDR3 bases: TGTGCCAGCAGCGTAGAACTTAACACTGAAGCTTTCTTT.

This clonotype occurred many times. The chain joins TRBV12-3 or TRBV12-4 to TRBJ2-1; D gene unclear. V lost 8 bases and J lost 6, with 17 bases in between. CDR3 length: 14 residues. CDR3 sequence reads: CASGVSLGFNEQFF. The CDR3 DNA follows: TGTGCCAGCGGGGTGAGTTTGGGCTTCAATGAGCAGTTCTTC.

This clonotype was counted at least ten times. This sequence joins TRBV20-1 and TRBJ1-2; D gene unclear. The germline V gene has CDR1 DFQATT and CDR2 SNEGSKA (reference sequence). The CDR3 covers 12 residues. V lost 8 bases and J 1 base, leaving 11 bases between the germline ends. The CDR3 reads CSSPRVNYGYTF. The CDR3 DNA reads as TGCAGTTCACCGAGGGTTAACTATGGCTACACCTTC.

Many counts were recorded for this clonotype. The rearrangement links TRBV20-1 to TRBJ2-1; 10 bases line up with TRBD2. The CDR3 has 14 amino acids. V dropped 6 bases and J dropped 0; count of bases not matched to a gene: 2. Germline V gene lookup returns CDR1 DFQATT and CDR2 SNEGSKA (reference sequence). CDR3 sequence (DNA): TGCAGTGCATTAGCGGGGGGCTCCTACAATGAGCAGTTCTTC. Translated, it gives CSALAGGSYNEQFF.

The chain combines TRBV14 with TRBJ2-5; unclear D gene. This CDR3 comprises 12 residues. Trimming pared 6 bases from V and 3 bases from J, leaving 8 bases between. Germline lookup yields CDR1 SGHDN and CDR2 FVKESK. The CDR3 loop reads CASRGPEETQYF. The CDR3 DNA reads as TGTGCCAGCAGGGGTCCGGAAGAGACCCAGTACTTC.

This clonotype was observed at least ten times. This chain joins TRBV9 and TRBJ1-4, with TRBD1 matching over 9 bases. CDR1 and CDR2 (germline): SGDLS, YYNGEE. J lost 7 bases, V lost 3 bases, and 16 bases had no gene match. The CDR3 extends over 18 amino acids. The CDR3 sequence is CASSAGFFRQGDGEKLFF. Written as DNA, the CDR3 is TGTGCCAGCAGCGCCGGATTTTTTAGACAGGGGGACGGTGAAAAACTGTTTTTT.

This clonotype was seen many times. The V and J genes are TRBV6-1 and TRBJ1-5; D is unclear. V lost 4 bases and J lost 2, with 6 bases in between. This CDR3 has 13 amino acids. Germline lookup yields CDR1 MNHNS and CDR2 SASEGT. The CDR3 loop is CASSVSGNQPQHF. CDR3 bases: TGTGCCAGCAGTGTGTCCGGCAATCAGCCCCAGCATTTT.

This clonotype showed up many times. The CDR3 nucleotides read TGTGCCAGCAGTTACGCACCAACAGGGAGGGAGACCCAGTACTTC. This translates into CASSYAPTGRETQYF. The chain has TRBV6-5 and TRBJ2-5; D might be TRBD1 or TRBD2, each matching 6 bases. Trimming shortened V by 2 bases and J by 5 bases, and 15 bases separated the two germline ends. The germline V gene has CDR1 MNHEY and CDR2 SVGAGI. The CDR3 runs to 15 residues.

The sample holds many counts of this clonotype. The V call is TRBV5-6, the J call TRBJ1-2; no clear D. Between the trimmed V and J ends, which lost 0 bases and 4 bases, there was a span of 7 bases. The CDR3 sequence is 13 residues long. Germline lookup yields CDR1 SGHDT and CDR2 YYEEEE. In nucleotides, the CDR3 is TGTGCCAGCAGCTTGGTTGATAGCTATGGCTACACCTTC. The encoded protein is CASSLVDSYGYTF.

This clonotype was counted ten times or more. This CDR3 reads CASVEGLSYGYTF. DNA of the CDR3: TGCGCCAGTGTAGAGGGGTTGTCTTATGGCTACACCTTC. The genes are TRBV10-2 and TRBJ1-2, with a possible D match to TRBD1 (5 bases). V lost 9 bases to trimming and J lost 5 bases, with 16 bases between them. Germline CDR1 WSHSY, CDR2 SAAADI. This CDR3 has 13 residues.

There are many counts of this clonotype. The chain couples TRBV29-1 to TRBJ2-7, with a weak D call TRBD1 (6 bases). Germline V lookup: CDR1 SQVTM, CDR2 ANQGSEA. V was shortened by 4 bases and J by 2 bases, with 15 bases between the two germline ends. The CDR3 length is 14 residues. In nucleotides, the CDR3 is TGCAGCGTTGTAGGCAGGGGACCCACCTACGAGCAGTACTTC. Amino acid sequence: CSVVGRGPTYEQYF.